The 9 T cell receptor beta chains given below trace back to one sample, sequenced in a study of T cell responses to AZD1222 COVID-19 vaccine. The protocol was immunoSEQ multiplex PCR, while the TCRdb copy is restricted to in-frame clones and leaves out a portion. This table holds over 60,000 clones, 88% found once. Sequences were derived from peripheral blood, sampled 28 days after the second dose of the MenACWY control vaccine. All receptors come from an adult who received the MenACWY meningococcal vaccine as a control.

J is TRBJ1-1 and V is TRBV7-9; D is perhaps TRBD1 (6 bases). The CDR3 is made up of 15 amino acids. The germline V gene has CDR1 SEHNR and CDR2 FQNEAQ (reference sequence). The V end was cut by 2 bases, the J end by 5 bases, with 15 bases between. CDR3 amino acids: CASSLTPPRGTEAFF. The CDR3 bases are TGTGCCAGCAGCTTAACCCCCCCAAGGGGGACTGAAGCTTTCTTT.

The CDR3, as DNA: TGTGCCAGCGCTGGTTCCCGGACCGGGGAGCTGTTTTTT. This gives the protein CASAGSRTGELFF. V and J are TRBV7-2 and TRBJ2-2; D is ambiguous. Germline V gives CDR1 SGHTA, CDR2 FQGNSA. V dropped 8 bases and J dropped 5 bases, with 12 bases sitting between them. The CDR3 extends over 13 amino acids. Full variable domain (outside the CDR3, taken from reference TRBV7-2 and TRBJ2-2): GAGVSQSPSNKVTEKGKDVELRCDPISGHTALYWYRQSLGQGLEFLIYFQGNSAPDKSGLPSDRFSAERTGGSVSTLTIQRTQQEDSAVYLCASAGSRTGELFFGEGSRLTVL.

V usage is TRBV3-1 (or the pseudogene TRBV3-2) and J usage is TRBJ1-2; 7 nucleotides align to TRBD1. Germline V gene sequence: CDR1 LGHDT, CDR2 YNNKEL (reference sequence). V lost 3 bases to trimming and J lost 2 bases; unmatched junction nucleotides: 3. The CDR3 covers 14 residues. In nucleotides, the CDR3 is TGTGCCAGCAGCCAGCAGGGGGGGAACTATGGCTACACCTTC. This codes for CASSQQGGNYGYTF.

The chain links TRBV19 to TRBJ2-2; TRBD1 matches at 9 bases. Looked up from germline, CDR1 is LNHDA and CDR2 is SQIVND (reference sequence). The CDR3 is made up of 15 amino acids. After removal of 5 bases from V and 7 bases from J, the junction contained 8 bases not matched to a gene. CDR3 loop: CASSPGQGEVGELFF. Here the CDR3 DNA reads TGTGCCAGTAGTCCGGGACAGGGTGAGGTCGGGGAGCTGTTTTTT.

The rearrangement uses TRBV29-1 and TRBJ1-4; no definite D call. The CDR3 runs to 14 residues. Looked up from germline, CDR1 is SQVTM and CDR2 is ANQGSEA. Trimming removed 5 bases at V and 0 bases at J, with 10 bases between. The DNA of the CDR3 is TGCAGCGTTCGCCCCGGGGCAACTAATGAAAAACTGTTTTTT. Encoded protein: CSVRPGATNEKLFF.

The chain uses TRBV15 and TRBJ2-7; tentative D call: TRBD2 (5 bases). Trimming removed 3 bases from V and 5 bases from J, with 17 bases in between. The CDR3 sequence is 15 residues long. Germline CDR1 and CDR2: LNHNV and YYDKDF (reference sequence). CDR3 residues: CATSRGGRFPNEQYF. In nucleotides, the CDR3 is TGTGCCACCAGCAGGGGCGGGCGGTTCCCCAACGAGCAGTACTTC.

The V and J genes are TRBV9 and TRBJ1-1; 7 bases agree with TRBD1. In germline, CDR1 is SGDLS, CDR2 YYNGEE. The CDR3 covers 15 residues. The junction had 14 bases not matched to a gene; V was cut back by 4 bases and J by 8 bases. CDR3 loop: CASSSLGQKGREAFF. The CDR3 DNA is TGTGCCAGCAGCTCCCTGGGACAGAAGGGGAGGGAAGCTTTCTTT.

The CDR3: CASSQSPLTYEQYF. CDR3 sequence (DNA): TGTGCCAGCAGCCAAAGCCCACTGACCTACGAGCAGTACTTC. The chain is built from TRBV13 and TRBJ2-7; D uncertain. Germline values: CDR1 PRHDT, CDR2 FYEKMQ (reference sequence). V was trimmed by 5 bases and J by 2 bases, leaving 13 bases between them. This CDR3 contains 14 residues.

The chain carries TRBV11-3 and TRBJ2-1; 8 bases map to TRBD2. With 5 bases clipped from V and 6 bases from J, the junction kept 12 bases outside the gene matches. The CDR3 has 16 residues. Germline lookup yields CDR1 SGHNT and CDR2 YENEEA. The CDR3 here is CASSPSGGPTPNEQFF. CDR3 sequence (DNA): TGTGCCAGCAGCCCATCGGGGGGGCCTACCCCCAATGAGCAGTTCTTC.